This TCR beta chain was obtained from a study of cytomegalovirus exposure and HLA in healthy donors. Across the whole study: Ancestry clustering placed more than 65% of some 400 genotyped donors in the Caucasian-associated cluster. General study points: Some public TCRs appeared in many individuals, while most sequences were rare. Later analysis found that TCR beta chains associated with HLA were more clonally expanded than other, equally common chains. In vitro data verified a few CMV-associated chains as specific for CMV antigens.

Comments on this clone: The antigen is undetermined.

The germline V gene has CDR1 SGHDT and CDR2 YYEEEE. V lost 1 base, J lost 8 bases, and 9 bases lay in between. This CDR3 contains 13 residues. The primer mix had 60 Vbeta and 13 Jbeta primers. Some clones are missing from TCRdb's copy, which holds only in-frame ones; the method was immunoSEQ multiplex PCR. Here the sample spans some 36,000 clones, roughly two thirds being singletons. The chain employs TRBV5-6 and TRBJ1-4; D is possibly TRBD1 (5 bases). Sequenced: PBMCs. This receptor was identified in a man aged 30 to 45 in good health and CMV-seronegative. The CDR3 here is CASSLKAGEKLFF. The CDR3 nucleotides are TGTGCCAGCAGCTTGAAGGCAGGGGAAAAACTGTTTTTT.